This T cell receptor beta chain was captured in a study of CD8+CD57+ T cells in acquired aplastic anemia. V was pared by 3 bases and J by 8 bases, with 14 bases of the junction left unmatched. The CDR3 runs to 17 residues. In germline, CDR1 is SGDLS, CDR2 YYNGEE. Individuals selected for sequencing had exhibited CD8+CD57+ cell expansion on flow cytometry. The sample holds many counts of this clonotype. TCR beta VDJ combinations and CDR3 sequences were profiled from genomic DNA. TCRdb reprocessed the reads with MiXCR, giving one entry per CDR3 protein. The sample consists of 260,000 or so distinct CDR3 sequences, 45% to 50% of them appearing once.

The sequenced sample consisted of sorted CD4+, CD8+, or CD8+CD57+ T cells (not recorded which) from PBMCs. The V gene is TRBV9, the J gene TRBJ2-1; TRBD2 aligns across 10 bases. This TCR came from a human donor with aplastic anemia. The CDR3 here is CASSGTSGSSGWHEQFF. Written as DNA, the CDR3 is TGTGCCAGCAGCGGGACTAGCGGAAGTAGCGGGTGGCATGAGCAGTTCTTC.